Presented here are 5 T cell receptor beta chains from one specimen sequenced in a study of radiotherapy plus CTLA-4 blockade in lung cancer. Using immunoSEQ multiplex PCR, the repertoire was profiled, and TCRdb retains in-frame clones only, with some absent. The table shows under 70,000 clones, with approximately 80% occurring only once. Sequenced here: peripheral blood, sampled from a patient treated with radiotherapy plus ipilimumab. The receptors were gathered from a human donor with non-small cell lung cancer who had a complete response to radiotherapy plus ipilimumab.

The chain recombines TRBV2 with TRBJ1-5, with 7 bases fitting TRBD1. V dropped 1 base and J dropped 10; count of bases not matched to a gene: 10. The CDR3 runs 15 residues. Germline loops: CDR1 SNHLY, CDR2 FYNNEI. The CDR3 loop reads CASSEDRGYNYPQHF. CDR3 sequence (DNA): TGTGCCAGCAGTGAAGACAGGGGCTATAACTACCCCCAGCATTTT.

The chain couples TRBV6-5 to TRBJ1-4, with D possibly TRBD1 on 6 matching bases. CDR3 length equals 15 residues. CDR1 is MNHEY and CDR2 is SVGAGI in the germline V gene. V was cut by 4 bases and J by 1 base, with 10 bases left in between. CDR3 nucleotide sequence: TGTGCCAGCAGTTCCGACAGGAAAACTAATGAAAAACTGTTTTTT. This gives the protein CASSSDRKTNEKLFF.

V and J are TRBV6-5 and TRBJ1-5; the match to TRBD1 covers 7 bases. This CDR3 is 13 amino acids long. Per germline, CDR1 MNHEY and CDR2 SVGAGI. V was pared by 5 bases and J by 7 bases, with 5 bases of the junction left unmatched. The CDR3 loop is CASSENRGQPQHF. The CDR3 DNA follows: TGTGCCAGCAGTGAAAACAGGGGCCAGCCCCAGCATTTT.

Note on this clone: The sample holds other DNA sequences that translate to the same CDR3. The rearrangement uses TRBV18 and TRBJ2-3; D gene ambiguous. Germline CDR1 is KGHSH and CDR2 is LQKENI. V was trimmed by 3 bases and J by 4 bases, leaving 2 bases between them. This CDR3 comprises 11 residues. CDR3 protein: CASSPADTQYF. For the CDR3, the DNA is TGTGCCAGCTCACCGGCAGATACGCAGTATTTT.

This clone was recorded a few times. The genes are TRBV6-6 and TRBJ2-2; the D gene could be TRBD1 or TRBD2 (5 bases each). V lost 5 bases to trimming and J lost 7 bases, with 17 bases between them. Germline CDR1 reads MNHNY; CDR2 reads SVGAGI (reference sequence). The length of the CDR3 is 15 residues. The CDR3 sequence: CASSRGTSGGGELFF. The CDR3, as DNA: TGTGCCAGCAGTCGTGGGACCAGCGGTGGCGGGGAGCTGTTTTTT.